This T cell receptor (beta chain) is from a study of blood T cells in healthy people across ages. Study outcomes and limitations: Across the age range, TCR beta diversity per million T cells fell in a roughly linear way.

The germline V and J ends were trimmed by 4 bases and 0 bases, with 29 bases remaining between them. The germline gives CDR1 LGHDT, CDR2 YNNKEL (reference sequence). This CDR3 has 21 residues. Of note for this clonotype: The antigen remains undetermined.

A second PCR of 7 to 11 cycles used a sample-barcoded 5' primer and a J-beta primer mix. TCRdb fed the 5' RACE reads into MiXCR, producing one record per CDR3 protein. This table has 1.5 million or so distinct CDR3 sequences, 42% appearing once. V usage is TRBV3-1 and J usage is TRBJ2-3; D is perhaps TRBD2 (6 bases). The specimen was blood. The receptor's source is a woman aged 18 to 35 in good health. The CDR3 protein is CASSPEDVRRGGSPSTDTQYF. The CDR3 bases are TGTGCCAGCAGCCCAGAAGACGTGAGGCGGGGCGGGTCCCCTAGCACAGATACGCAGTATTTT.